The entry below describes one T cell receptor (beta chain). Its antigen is still unknown. The PCR used 60 Vbeta and 13 Jbeta primers. Clones were read by immunoSEQ multiplex PCR, and TCRdb kept only the in-frame ones, dropping some. The sample includes about 130,000 clones, about 70% seen only once; the top ten take less than 2.5%. This record comes from a study of cytomegalovirus exposure and HLA in healthy donors. Study-level findings and limits: Later analysis associated a missense DCLRE1C variant with TCR beta V- and J-gene trimming. Excluded: some indistinguishable V segments such as TRBV6-2 and TRBV6-3.

The CDR3 consists of 16 residues. V was pared by 8 bases and J by 6 bases, with 10 bases of the junction left unmatched. Germline V gene lookup returns CDR1 SNHLY and CDR2 FYNNEI. Sample: PBMCs. The source is a woman in her thirties or forties in good health and CMV-seropositive. The chain joins TRBV2 to TRBJ2-1, with 13 bases identical to TRBD2. The CDR3 coding sequence is TGTGCCAGCGGAAAAGGACTAGCGGGAGTTAGCAATGAGCAGTTCTTC. Residues: CASGKGLAGVSNEQFF.